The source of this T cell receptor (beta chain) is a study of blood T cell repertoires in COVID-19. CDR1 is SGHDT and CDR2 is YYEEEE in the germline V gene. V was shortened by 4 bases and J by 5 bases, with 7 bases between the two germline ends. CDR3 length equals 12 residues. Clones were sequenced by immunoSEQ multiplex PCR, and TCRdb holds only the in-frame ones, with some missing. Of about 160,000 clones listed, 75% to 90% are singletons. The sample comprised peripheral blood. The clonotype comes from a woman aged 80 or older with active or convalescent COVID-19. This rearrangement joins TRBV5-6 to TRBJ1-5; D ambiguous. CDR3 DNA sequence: TGTGCCAGCAGCCGTGCGGATCAGCCCCAGCATTTT. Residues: CASSRADQPQHF.